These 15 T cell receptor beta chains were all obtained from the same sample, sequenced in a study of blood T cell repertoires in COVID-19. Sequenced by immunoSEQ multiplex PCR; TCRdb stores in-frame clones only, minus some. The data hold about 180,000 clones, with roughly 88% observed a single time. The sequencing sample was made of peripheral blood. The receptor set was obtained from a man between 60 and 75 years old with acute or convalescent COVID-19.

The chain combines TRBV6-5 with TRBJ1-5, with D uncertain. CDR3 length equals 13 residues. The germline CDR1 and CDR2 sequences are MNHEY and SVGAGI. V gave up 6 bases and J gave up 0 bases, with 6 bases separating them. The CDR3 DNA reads TGTGCCAGCAGATTAAATAGCAATCAGCCCCAGCATTTT. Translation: CASRLNSNQPQHF.

The CDR3 loop is CASSSGQGLSYEQYF. CDR3 DNA sequence: TGTGCCAGCAGCTCGGGACAGGGGCTTTCCTACGAGCAGTACTTC. The chain recombines TRBV7-9 with TRBJ2-7; 10 positions match TRBD1. CDR1 and CDR2 (germline): SEHNR, FQNEAQ (reference sequence). This CDR3 is 15 amino acids long. The trim removed 4 bases at V and 1 base at J, leaving 4 bases unmatched.

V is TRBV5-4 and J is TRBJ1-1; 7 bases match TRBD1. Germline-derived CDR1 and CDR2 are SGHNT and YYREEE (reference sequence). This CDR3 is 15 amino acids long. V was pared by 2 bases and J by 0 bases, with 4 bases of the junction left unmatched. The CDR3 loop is CASSFDRALNTEAFF. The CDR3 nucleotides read TGTGCCAGCAGCTTTGACAGGGCCCTGAACACTGAAGCTTTCTTT. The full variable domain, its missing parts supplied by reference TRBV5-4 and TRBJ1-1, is ETGVTQSPTHLIKTRGQQVTLRCSSQSGHNTVSWYQQALGQGPQFIFQYYREEENGRGNFPPRFSGLQFPNYSSELNVNALELDDSALYLCASSFDRALNTEAFFGQGTRLTVV.

CDR3: CASSYSTGPEQYF. CDR3 in DNA: TGTGCCAGCAGTTACTCGACGGGTCCCGAGCAGTACTTC. J is TRBJ2-7 and V is TRBV6-5; no clear D. The V gene lost 0 bases and the J gene lost 6 bases, with 9 bases spanning the gap. In germline, CDR1 is MNHEY, CDR2 SVGAGI. The CDR3 has 13 amino acids.

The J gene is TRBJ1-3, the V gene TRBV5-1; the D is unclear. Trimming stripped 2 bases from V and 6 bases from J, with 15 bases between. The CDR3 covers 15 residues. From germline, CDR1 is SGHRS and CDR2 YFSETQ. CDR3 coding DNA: TGCGCCAGCAGCTTTGTGAACAGTCTGGAAAACACCATATATTTT. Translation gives CASSFVNSLENTIYF.

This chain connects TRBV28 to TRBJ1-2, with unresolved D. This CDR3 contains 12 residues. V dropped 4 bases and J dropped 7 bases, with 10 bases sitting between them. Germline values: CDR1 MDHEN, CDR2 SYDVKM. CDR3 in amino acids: CASSSFLSGYTF. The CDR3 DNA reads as TGTGCCAGCAGTTCTTTCCTCTCTGGCTACACCTTC.

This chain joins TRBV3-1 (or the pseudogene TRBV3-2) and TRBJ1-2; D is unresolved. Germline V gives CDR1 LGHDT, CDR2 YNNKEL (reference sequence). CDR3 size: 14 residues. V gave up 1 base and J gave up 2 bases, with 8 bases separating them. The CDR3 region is CASSQGTGNYGYTF. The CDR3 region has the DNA TGTGCCAGCAGCCAAGGTACGGGGAACTATGGCTACACCTTC.

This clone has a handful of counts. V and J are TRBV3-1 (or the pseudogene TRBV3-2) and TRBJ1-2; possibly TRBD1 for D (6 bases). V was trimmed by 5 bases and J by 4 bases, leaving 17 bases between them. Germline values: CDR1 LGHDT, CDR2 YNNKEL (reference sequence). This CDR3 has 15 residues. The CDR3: CASSGEGGQGYGYTF. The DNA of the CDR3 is TGTGCCAGCAGCGGGGAGGGGGGCCAGGGCTATGGCTACACCTTC.

The CDR3 coding sequence is TGTGCCAGCAGTGAACCTAGGGGACAGGGCCGGAACATTCAGTACTTC. Its translation: CASSEPRGQGRNIQYF. The chain joins TRBV2 to TRBJ2-4; 9 bases are a match to TRBD1. CDR3 length: 16 amino acids. CDR1 SNHLY and CDR2 FYNNEI come from the germline V gene. With 2 bases clipped from V and 7 bases from J, the junction kept 9 bases outside the gene matches.

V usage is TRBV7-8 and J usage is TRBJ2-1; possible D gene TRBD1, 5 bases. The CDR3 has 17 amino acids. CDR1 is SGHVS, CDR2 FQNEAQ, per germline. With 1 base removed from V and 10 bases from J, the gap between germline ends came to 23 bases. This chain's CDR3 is CASSLVEPTQGKREQFF. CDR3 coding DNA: TGTGCCAGCAGCTTAGTGGAACCAACCCAGGGAAAAAGGGAGCAGTTCTTC. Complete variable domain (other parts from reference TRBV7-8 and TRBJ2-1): GAGVSQSPRYKVAKRGQDVALRCDPISGHVSLFWYQQALGQGPEFLTYFQNEAQLDKSGLPSDRFFAERPEGSVSTLKIQRTQQEDSAVYLCASSLVEPTQGKREQFFGPGTRLTVL.

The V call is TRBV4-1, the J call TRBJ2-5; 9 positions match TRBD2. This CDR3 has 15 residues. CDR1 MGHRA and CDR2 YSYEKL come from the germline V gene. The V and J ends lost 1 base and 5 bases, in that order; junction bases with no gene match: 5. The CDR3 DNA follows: TGCGCCAGCAGCCAAGGTAGCGGGAGATTTGAGACCCAGTACTTC. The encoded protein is CASSQGSGRFETQYF.

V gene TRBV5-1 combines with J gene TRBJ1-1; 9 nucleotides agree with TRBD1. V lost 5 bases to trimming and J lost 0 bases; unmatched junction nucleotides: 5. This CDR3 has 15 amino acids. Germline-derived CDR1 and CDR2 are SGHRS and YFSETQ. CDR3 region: CASREQGAMNTEAFF. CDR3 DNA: TGCGCCAGCAGGGAACAGGGGGCCATGAACACTGAAGCTTTCTTT.

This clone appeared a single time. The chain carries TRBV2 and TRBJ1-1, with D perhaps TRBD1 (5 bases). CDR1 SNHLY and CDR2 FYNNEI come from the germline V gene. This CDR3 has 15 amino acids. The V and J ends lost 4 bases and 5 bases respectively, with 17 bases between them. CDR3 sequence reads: CASSATVILGTEAFF. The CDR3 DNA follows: TGTGCCAGCAGTGCGACAGTCATTTTGGGGACTGAAGCTTTCTTT.

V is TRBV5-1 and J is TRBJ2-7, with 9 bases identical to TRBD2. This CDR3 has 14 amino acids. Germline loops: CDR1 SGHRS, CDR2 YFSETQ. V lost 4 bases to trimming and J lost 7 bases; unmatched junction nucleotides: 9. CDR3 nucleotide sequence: TGCGCCAGCAGCACCGGGGTAGCGGGGGTGGAGCAGTACTTC. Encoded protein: CASSTGVAGVEQYF.

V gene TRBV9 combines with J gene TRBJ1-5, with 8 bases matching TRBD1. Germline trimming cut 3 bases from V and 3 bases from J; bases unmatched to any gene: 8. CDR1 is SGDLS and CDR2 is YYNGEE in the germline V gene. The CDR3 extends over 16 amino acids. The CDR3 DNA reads TGTGCCAGCAGCGAGGGGGGACAGGCGATCAATCAGCCCCAGCATTTT. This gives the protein CASSEGGQAINQPQHF.